This TCR beta chain comes out of a study of shared clonotypes between healthy human individuals. CDR3 length: 15 amino acids. The ends were cut back, 3 bases at V and 5 bases at J, with 13 bases in the middle. The germline CDR1 and CDR2 sequences are LNHNV and YYDKDF (reference sequence). Repertoires were generated with immunoSEQ multiplex PCR, while TCRdb's copy carries only in-frame clones and drops some. The profile shows over a million clones, approximately 80% of them singletons. The chain combines TRBV15 with TRBJ1-4; D might be TRBD1 (5 bases). Sequencing used memory CD4+ T cells from PBMCs. The subset: CD45RA-negative fraction. This receptor was identified in a young man in good health. Some clones in this sample may be carry-over from other donors' samples. This CDR3 reads CATSRDPGPNEKLFF. The CDR3 region has the DNA TGTGCCACCAGCAGGGACCCGGGGCCCAATGAAAAACTGTTTTTT.